The subject of this entry is one TCR beta chain. Its antigen remains unidentified. No base qualities exist here, and no much larger clone lies one base off it. The CDR3 regions of human TCRbeta chains were analyzed by immunosequencing. In the source study's methods: TCRs in the repertoires were compared against a reference library of SARS-CoV-2-specific TCRs that had been generated with the MIRA antigen-specificity platform. Breadth meant the fraction of unique TCRs that were SARS-CoV-2-associated, whereas depth meant the fraction of total T cells that were SARS-CoV-2-associated. Each spike-specific TCR was assigned to its reactive spike region and to a CD4 or CD8 class using the MIRA data. Log10-transformed breadth and depth values were compared by one-way ANOVA with Sidak's multiple comparisons tests. TCRdb carries this immuneACCESS record with in-frame sequences only. Its versions omit some clonotypes, under half of them owing to an unresolved V gene in the studies checked, with the rest unexplained. V and J calls and clone size follow that table, whereas D and trimming were derived from the DNA. For this sample there are 100,000 to 150,000 clones; roughly nine tenths appear just once. Clones ranked in the top ten supply 5.4% of the sample.

Deletion took 1 base off V and 1 base off J, with a span of 5 bases between the germline ends. From a lookup of the germline V gene, CDR1 and CDR2 are KGHSH and LQKENI. The cysteine opens and the phenylalanine closes a CDR3 of 15 amino acids. Just the 45-base CDR3 DNA is kept, in frame starting at base 1. The sample comes from a study of T cell responses to AZD1222 COVID-19 vaccine (dated by TCRdb to the early 2020s). For the wider study: Because spike-specific TCR depth and breadth did not differ between the two schedules, AZD1222 recipients who got a second dose at roughly 4 weeks were pooled with those who got a second dose at roughly 12 weeks. A total of around 240 trial participants underwent TCR sequencing, of whom 207 received two doses of AZD1222 and about 25 received two doses of the MenACWY control vaccine. Trial participants were enrolled by age into subgroups of 18-55, 56-69 and 70-plus years, and 148, 28 and 57 TCR-sequenced participants, respectively, were included in these subgroups.

Results and caveats for the whole study, not just this receptor: In the small 56-69-year group, the increase in depth fell short of significance, most likely because of low power. Participants were mostly white British and included more females than males, and it was suggested by the authors that clonal diversity may have been underestimated. Vaccine-associated CD4 TCRs spanned the whole spike protein, with dominant responses in regions 160-218 and 743-854. Because no day 14 peak-response samples were available, the repertoires could be characterized only after the peak T cell response. Reportedly, almost half of the unique spike-specific TCRs recognized epitopes lying outside the regions that are mutated in the B.1.351 and B.1.1.7 variants. Conclusions about previously exposed vaccinees were limited because only six AZD1222 recipients were SARS-CoV-2 seropositive at baseline. Spike-specific TCR breadth and depth rose significantly after two AZD1222 doses compared with day 0 and with MenACWY recipients.

The time point label on this specimen signifies: baseline before first vaccination. Samples from vaccinated people were obtained from the UK trials COV001 and COV002, which included a single-blind randomized controlled phase 2/3 trial of AZD1222 (ChAdOx1 nCoV-19) in healthy adults. Trial participant PBMC samples were collected at day 0 and day 28 after the second dose for TCRbeta chain sequencing. The V and J genes are TRBV18 and TRBJ1-6, with no confident D gene call. This specimen consisted of peripheral blood, obtained on day 0 of AZD1222 vaccination. This clonotype was sampled from an adult in good health. CDR3 reads: CASSPRQSYNSPLHF. The DNA is as follows: TGTGCCAGCTCACCACGTCAGTCCTATAATTCACCCCTCCACTTT.